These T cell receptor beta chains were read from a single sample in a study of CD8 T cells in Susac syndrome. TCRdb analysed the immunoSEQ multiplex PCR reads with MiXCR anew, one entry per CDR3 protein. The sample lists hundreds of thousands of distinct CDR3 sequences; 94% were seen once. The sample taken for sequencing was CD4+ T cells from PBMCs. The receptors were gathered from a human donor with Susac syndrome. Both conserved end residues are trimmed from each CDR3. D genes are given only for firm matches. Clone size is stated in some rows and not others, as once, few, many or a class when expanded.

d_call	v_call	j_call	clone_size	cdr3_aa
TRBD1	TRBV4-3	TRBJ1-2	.	ASSRDRGGYT
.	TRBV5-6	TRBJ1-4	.	ASSPGWNEKLF
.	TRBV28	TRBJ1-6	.	ASKDSYNSPLH
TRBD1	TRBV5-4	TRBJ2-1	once	ASSSPPRQGLYNEQF
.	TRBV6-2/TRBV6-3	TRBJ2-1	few	ASSGRSFYNEQF
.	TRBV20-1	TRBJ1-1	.	SARQTNTEAF
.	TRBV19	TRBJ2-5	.	ASSSQTSGRQGETQY
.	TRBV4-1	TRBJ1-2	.	ASSQGKGPGANYGYT
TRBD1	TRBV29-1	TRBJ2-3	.	SVMQGAGDTQY
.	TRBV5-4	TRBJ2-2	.	AGHGIQGGTGELF
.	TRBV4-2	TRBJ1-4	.	ASSQEVGQENEKLF
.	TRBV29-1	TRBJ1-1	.	SVDVAGMNTEAF
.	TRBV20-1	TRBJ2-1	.	SAPGGSSYNEQF
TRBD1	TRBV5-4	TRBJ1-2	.	ASSHPGTGGGYT
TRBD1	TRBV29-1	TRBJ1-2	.	SGGGQGAEGYT
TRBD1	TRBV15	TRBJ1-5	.	ATSRDPGQGNQPQH
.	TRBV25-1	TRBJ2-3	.	ASTGTDTQY
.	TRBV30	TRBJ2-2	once	AWSSPGVRGELF
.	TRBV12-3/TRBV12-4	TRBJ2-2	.	AIIRDKNTGELF
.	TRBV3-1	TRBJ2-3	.	ASSLNTDTQY
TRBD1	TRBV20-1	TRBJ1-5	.	SASKPRQGGQPQH
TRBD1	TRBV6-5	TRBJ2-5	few	ASSFRDREETQY